The text below deals with one T cell receptor (beta chain). Its antigen is not identified. The CDR3 totals 18 residues. CDR1 is MNHEY and CDR2 is SMNVEV in the germline V gene (reference sequence). The ends lost 2 bases at V and 1 base at J; junction bases unmatched: 11. The data were taken from a study of blood T cells in healthy people across ages. Study outcomes and limitations: Researchers report that TCR beta diversity correlated strongly with naive T cell percentage. The long-lived group displayed more naive CD4+ cells, plus higher diversity, than the aged donors did.

Sample-barcoded 5' priming and a J-beta primer mix drove a second PCR of 7 to 11 cycles. Each CDR3 protein gets one entry after TCRdb re-called the 5' RACE reads with MiXCR. The sample yields hundreds of thousands of distinct CDR3 sequences, roughly 44% seen once. Sequenced material: blood. V usage is TRBV27 and J usage is TRBJ2-5; TRBD1 aligns across 9 bases. The receptor was isolated from a man aged 55 to 70 in good health. The CDR3 DNA reads TGTGCCAGCAGTTTAAAGGGGAGACAGGGGGGATCCCAAGAGACCCAGTACTTC. Protein product: CASSLKGRQGGSQETQYF.